This T cell receptor beta chain is drawn from a study of long-term antiretroviral therapy in people with HIV. To note about this clone: Its target is unknown.

Survey level was the resolution at which the v3.0 immunoSEQ assay ran. The data were produced by immunoSEQ multiplex PCR, yet TCRdb's version contains in-frame clones alone and is incomplete. The profile covers tens of thousands of clones, with roughly 83% appearing a single time and roughly 16% taken by the ten largest. Regarding the study as a whole: Post-ART samples showed increased diversity that remained below transplant donor control levels.

Each HIV participant was treated in the United States. Roughly 0.85-11 million cryopreserved PBMC were held in samples before DNA extraction. The CDR3 runs to 14 residues. V gave up 4 bases and J gave up 2 bases, with 9 bases separating them. From germline, CDR1 is SGDLS and CDR2 YYNGEE. The specimen comprised unsorted PBMCs, sampled approximately 4.1 years after starting antiretroviral therapy. This TCR was sampled from a man aged 30-40 years with HIV. The chain recombines TRBV9 with TRBJ2-2; no clear D gene. CDR3 nucleotides: TGTGCCAGCAGCCCCGGGTCTAACACCGGGGAGCTGTTTTTT. Amino acids: CASSPGSNTGELFF.